This passage covers 32 T cell receptor beta chains from one sample sequenced in a study of cytomegalovirus exposure and HLA in healthy donors. Both 60 Vbeta primers and 13 Jbeta primers went into the PCR. Here immunoSEQ multiplex PCR was the method, and the copy in TCRdb shows in-frame clones only, minus some. The sample includes about 120,000 clones, around 80% of them seen just once. The sample comprised PBMCs. These receptors were taken from a woman in her forties in good health and CMV-seropositive.

The J gene is TRBJ1-3, the V gene TRBV30; TRBD1 is a possible D gene (6 bases). V lost 8 bases to trimming and J lost 1 base, with 15 bases between them. Germline V CDR1 and CDR2: GTSNPN, SVGIG (reference sequence). This CDR3 has 14 amino acids. As DNA, the CDR3 is TGTGCCCTGGGGGGGCTAGGATCTGGAAACACCATATATTTT. Translation: CALGGLGSGNTIYF.

The chain carries TRBV7-2 and TRBJ1-2; TRBD1 is a possible D gene (5 bases). V shed 5 bases and J shed 7 bases, with 14 bases lying between them. The germline CDR1 and CDR2 sequences are SGHTA and FQGNSA. The CDR3 extends over 13 amino acids. The CDR3 region is CASSPPIGAGYTF. CDR3 nucleotides: TGTGCCAGCAGCCCCCCGATAGGGGCTGGCTACACCTTC. The variable domain in full, with the rest retrieved from reference TRBV7-2 and TRBJ1-2, is GAGVSQSPSNKVTEKGKDVELRCDPISGHTALYWYRQSLGQGLEFLIYFQGNSAPDKSGLPSDRFSAERTGGSVSTLTIQRTQQEDSAVYLCASSPPIGAGYTFGSGTRLTVV.

The chain couples TRBV5-1 to TRBJ1-5; tentative D call: TRBD1 (6 bases). The CDR3 totals 14 residues. Germline CDR1 reads SGHRS; CDR2 reads YFSETQ. The V end was cut by 0 bases, the J end by 7 bases, with 11 bases between. The CDR3: CASSLAQGTQPQHF. For the CDR3, the DNA is TGCGCCAGCAGCTTGGCTCAGGGGACGCAGCCCCAGCATTTT.

This chain links TRBV23-1 with TRBJ1-6; TRBD1 might be the D (5 bases). TRBV23-1 is an open reading frame, and its role is uncertain. This CDR3 region has 15 residues. V shed 4 bases and J shed 2 bases, with 9 bases lying between them. The CDR3 DNA reads as TGCGCCAGCAGTCGGGCAGGGACCTATAATTCACCCCTCCACTTT. The encoded protein is CASSRAGTYNSPLHF.

The CDR3 nucleotides read TGTGCCAGCAGCATAGGTTCCCCGGGGGAGACCCAGTACTTC. Its translation: CASSIGSPGETQYF. The rearrangement uses TRBV7-2 and TRBJ2-5, with TRBD2 as a possible D gene (5 bases). Germline V CDR1 and CDR2: SGHTA, FQGNSA. CDR3 length equals 14 residues. The V and J ends lost 5 bases and 5 bases respectively, with 15 bases between them.

V is TRBV2 and J is TRBJ1-2, with 8 bases fitting TRBD1. The V gene end was trimmed by 8 bases and the J gene end by 7 bases; junction bases not matched to a gene: 9. Per germline, CDR1 SNHLY and CDR2 FYNNEI. The CDR3 is 13 residues long. The CDR3 coding sequence is TGTGCCAGCCAACTCTCAGGGGGCAGTGGCTACACCTTC. Translating gives CASQLSGGSGYTF.

The gene calls are TRBV9 and TRBJ2-7; TRBD2 matches 10 bases. This CDR3 contains 15 residues. Looked up from germline, CDR1 is SGDLS and CDR2 is YYNGEE. V was clipped by 0 bases and J by 6 bases; unmatched bases: 6. In DNA form, the CDR3 reads TGTGCCAGCAGCGTAGGTGGCCTAGCGGGGGTCGAGCAGTACTTC. Protein product: CASSVGGLAGVEQYF.

The J gene is TRBJ2-7, the V gene TRBV13, with TRBD2 identical over 14 bases. Germline assignment: CDR1 PRHDT and CDR2 FYEKMQ (reference sequence). The V and J ends lost 5 bases and 4 bases, in that order; junction bases with no gene match: 7. The CDR3 length is 16 residues. CDR3 sequence: CASSQRLAGGLYEQYF. CDR3 DNA: TGTGCCAGCAGCCAACGACTAGCGGGGGGGCTGTACGAGCAGTACTTC.

The rearrangement joins TRBV25-1 to TRBJ1-1; 7 bases match TRBD1. This CDR3 comprises 15 residues. J was trimmed by 1 base and V by 1 base; bases with no gene match: 3. Germline CDR1 MGHDK, CDR2 SYGVNS. CDR3 sequence reads: CASSESRGRNTEAFF. CDR3 nucleotide sequence: TGTGCCAGCAGTGAATCCAGGGGGAGGAACACTGAAGCTTTCTTT.

V is TRBV9 and J is TRBJ1-1; no reliable D call. Germline V lookup: CDR1 SGDLS, CDR2 YYNGEE. Trimming pared 4 bases from V and 10 bases from J, leaving 14 bases between. The CDR3 has 12 amino acids. The CDR3 spells CASSPREGRAFF. CDR3 nucleotides: TGTGCCAGCAGCCCCCGGGAAGGACGAGCTTTCTTT.

J is TRBJ2-7 and V is TRBV9; TRBD2 matches at 7 bases. The CDR3 is 15 amino acids. CDR1 is SGDLS and CDR2 is YYNGEE in the germline V gene. V lost 0 bases and J lost 1; bases outside the gene matches: 4. The CDR3 nucleotides read TGTGCCAGCAGCGTAGCCCCCGGGGGGTCCTACGAGCAGTACTTC. Amino acids: CASSVAPGGSYEQYF.

Worth noting for this clone: The same CDR3 can be traced to other DNA sequences in this sample. V usage is TRBV7-2 and J usage is TRBJ2-1; TRBD1 aligns across 8 bases. V dropped 3 bases and J dropped 6; count of bases not matched to a gene: 1. Germline-derived CDR1 and CDR2 are SGHTA and FQGNSA. The CDR3 has 13 amino acids. The CDR3 coding sequence is TGTGCCAGCAGCTTCGGACAGGGCAATGAGCAGTTCTTC. Encoded protein: CASSFGQGNEQFF.

This rearrangement joins TRBV25-1 to TRBJ1-2; D gene unclear. The germline gives CDR1 MGHDK, CDR2 SYGVNS. The ends were cut back, 3 bases at V and 6 bases at J, with 11 bases in the middle. The CDR3 covers 13 residues. This CDR3 is CASSDPQRDGYTF. In nucleotides, the CDR3 is TGTGCCAGCAGTGACCCCCAGCGAGATGGCTACACCTTC.

The rearrangement links TRBV5-4 to TRBJ1-3; no clear D. The germline V and J ends were trimmed by 5 bases and 0 bases, with 6 bases remaining between them. Per germline, CDR1 SGHNT and CDR2 YYREEE (reference sequence). The CDR3 is made up of 13 amino acids. CDR3 sequence: CASRSRSGNTIYF. The CDR3 DNA reads as TGTGCCAGCAGGTCCCGCTCTGGAAACACCATATATTTT. The complete variable domain, with remaining parts taken from reference TRBV5-4 and TRBJ1-3, reads ETGVTQSPTHLIKTRGQQVTLRCSSQSGHNTVSWYQQALGQGPQFIFQYYREEENGRGNFPPRFSGLQFPNYSSELNVNALELDDSALYLCASRSRSGNTIYFGEGSWLTVV.

This clone was counted a few times. The chain recombines TRBV4-1 with TRBJ1-5; D is undetermined. The V and J ends lost 4 bases and 7 bases respectively, with 11 bases between them. This CDR3 has 13 residues. Germline assignment: CDR1 MGHRA and CDR2 YSYEKL. CDR3: CASSRALEQPQHF. The CDR3 DNA reads as TGCGCCAGCAGCCGGGCACTTGAGCAGCCCCAGCATTTT.

This clone was seen just once. The chain employs TRBV9 and TRBJ1-1; 10 positions match TRBD1. Germline-derived CDR1 and CDR2 are SGDLS and YYNGEE. The V and J ends lost 5 bases and 1 base, in that order; junction bases with no gene match: 8. This CDR3 contains 16 residues. CDR3 protein: CASSDGTGASNTEAFF. The CDR3 nucleotides are TGTGCCAGCAGTGACGGGACAGGGGCTTCGAACACTGAAGCTTTCTTT.

This rearrangement joins TRBV6-1 to TRBJ2-2; 10 bases are a match to TRBD1. The V and J ends lost 11 bases and 5 bases, in that order; junction bases with no gene match: 11. The length of the CDR3 is 15 residues. Looked up from germline, CDR1 is MNHNS and CDR2 is SASEGT. CDR3 sequence (DNA): TGTGCCGGCATGGGAGACAGGGGGCGTACCGGGGAGCTGTTTTTT. Protein product: CAGMGDRGRTGELFF.

This chain links TRBV5-1 with TRBJ2-7; D ambiguous. V lost 4 bases and J 5 bases, leaving 7 bases between the germline ends. Germline V gene sequence: CDR1 SGHRS, CDR2 YFSETQ. The CDR3 length is 11 residues. The CDR3 is CASSLVDEQYF. The CDR3 region has the DNA TGCGCCAGCAGCCTAGTAGACGAGCAGTACTTC.

The chain carries TRBV15 and TRBJ2-1; D might be TRBD2 (6 bases). CDR3 size: 14 residues. From germline, CDR1 is LNHNV and CDR2 YYDKDF (reference sequence). Trimming cost V 1 base and J 2 bases, with 6 bases left between them. This CDR3 reads CATSRASAYNEQFF. The CDR3 bases are TGTGCCACCAGCAGAGCTAGCGCCTACAATGAGCAGTTCTTC.

This chain links TRBV9 with TRBJ2-7, with D possibly being TRBD1 (5 bases). The CDR3 totals 8 residues. Germline lookup yields CDR1 SGDLS and CDR2 YYNGEE. CDR3 sequence reads: CAGVEQYF. CDR3 sequence (DNA): TGTGCAGGGGTTGAGCAGTACTTC.

This chain links TRBV5-1 with TRBJ1-2; 9 nucleotides match TRBD1. Germline CDR1 SGHRS, CDR2 YFSETQ. V lost 0 bases to trimming and J lost 4 bases; unmatched junction nucleotides: 4. The CDR3 is made up of 15 amino acids. The CDR3 is CASSLGRQGVYGYTF. The CDR3 region has the DNA TGCGCCAGCAGCTTGGGTCGACAGGGGGTCTATGGCTACACCTTC.

The chain employs TRBV5-1 and TRBJ1-5, with D unresolved. V gave up 0 bases and J gave up 4 bases, with 5 bases separating them. Germline CDR1 and CDR2: SGHRS and YFSETQ. CDR3 length equals 13 residues. The CDR3 DNA reads as TGCGCCAGCAGCTTGGACGGGAATCAGCCCCAGCATTTT. Its translation: CASSLDGNQPQHF.

The rearrangement links TRBV5-1 to TRBJ1-2, with TRBD1 matching 7 bases. CDR1 and CDR2 (germline): SGHRS, YFSETQ. CDR3 length equals 13 residues. V shed 7 bases and J 4 bases; nucleotides not matched to a gene: 7. CDR3 sequence reads: CASGDRAGYGYTF. The DNA of the CDR3 is TGCGCCAGCGGCGACAGGGCTGGCTATGGCTACACCTTC.

This clone was picked up one time. V is TRBV29-1 and J is TRBJ2-3; a weak D match, TRBD1 (6 bases). CDR1 and CDR2 (germline): SQVTM, ANQGSEA. This CDR3 has 12 amino acids. The V end was cut by 4 bases, the J end by 4 bases, with 9 bases between. The CDR3 bases are TGCAGCGTTGTGGGGGCGGCAGATACGCAGTATTTT. Amino acid sequence: CSVVGAADTQYF.

The rearrangement links TRBV5-5 to TRBJ1-5; D is uncertain. The V gene's germline CDR1 is SGHKS and CDR2 YYEKEE (reference sequence). This CDR3 region has 14 residues. Trimming shortened V by 2 bases and J by 6 bases, and 12 bases separated the two germline ends. Here the CDR3 reads CASSFEPEGQPQHF. CDR3 DNA: TGTGCCAGCAGCTTCGAACCGGAGGGTCAGCCCCAGCATTTT.

This sequence joins TRBV5-1 and TRBJ2-1; TRBD1 aligns across 7 bases. Germline V lookup: CDR1 SGHRS, CDR2 YFSETQ. This CDR3 contains 15 residues. With V trimmed by 0 bases and J by 8 bases, 8 bases remained unmatched. CDR3: CASSLGGGKDYEQFF. The CDR3 region has the DNA TGCGCCAGCAGCTTGGGAGGGGGCAAGGATTATGAGCAGTTCTTC.

The chain employs TRBV6-5 and TRBJ2-1, with 9 bases identical to TRBD1. With 6 bases clipped from V and 4 bases from J, the junction kept 7 bases outside the gene matches. CDR3 length: 15 amino acids. Germline CDR1 is MNHEY and CDR2 is SVGAGI. CDR3 DNA: TGTGCCAGCAGACTAGGACAGGGGACTTACAATGAGCAGTTCTTC. This codes for CASRLGQGTYNEQFF.

This clone is a singleton in its sample. The DNA of the CDR3 is TGTGCCAGCAGCTCGAGGGGGGGAGATACGCAGTATTTT. Amino acid sequence: CASSSRGGDTQYF. V usage is TRBV11-2 and J usage is TRBJ2-3; tentative D call: TRBD2 (7 bases). CDR1 is SGHAT, CDR2 FQNNGV, per germline. The V gene lost 4 bases and the J gene lost 5 bases, with 10 bases spanning the gap. The CDR3 totals 13 residues.

This sequence joins TRBV5-8 and TRBJ2-3; 13 bases map to TRBD2. J lost 2 bases, V lost 1 base, and 4 bases had no gene match. The germline CDR1 and CDR2 sequences are SGHTS and YDEGEE. The CDR3 has 17 residues. The CDR3 DNA reads as TGTGCCAGCAGCTTGTCGGGGACTAGCGGGGTCACAGATACGCAGTATTTT. It yields the protein CASSLSGTSGVTDTQYF.

V is TRBV6-1 and J is TRBJ2-2, with TRBD1 as a possible D gene (5 bases). V lost 2 bases to trimming and J lost 1 base, with 5 bases between them. The CDR3 is made up of 14 amino acids. The germline V gene has CDR1 MNHNS and CDR2 SASEGT. The DNA for the CDR3 is TGTGCCAGCAGTGAACAGGGGAACACCGGGGAGCTGTTTTTT. This encodes CASSEQGNTGELFF.

V and J are TRBV11-1 and TRBJ1-1; D unresolved. The germline V and J ends were trimmed by 1 base and 6 bases, with 21 bases remaining between them. CDR3 length equals 17 residues. Germline CDR1 SGHAT, CDR2 FQDESV (reference sequence). The CDR3 DNA sequence: TGTGCCAGCAGCTTAGTGGAGGTACCCAGAGGTATTGCTGAAGCTTTCTTT. Protein sequence: CASSLVEVPRGIAEAFF.

This chain uses TRBV9 with TRBJ2-5; D is perhaps TRBD2 (5 bases). The CDR3 extends over 15 amino acids. V was pared by 4 bases and J by 4 bases, with 17 bases between. Germline V CDR1 and CDR2: SGDLS, YYNGEE. The CDR3 reads CASSPMTGSGETQYF. In DNA, the CDR3 is TGTGCCAGCAGCCCCATGACGGGGAGCGGAGAGACCCAGTACTTC.